The 7 T cell receptor beta chains listed next were all sequenced from one sample in a study of resident and recirculating memory T cells in vitiligo. TCRdb's copy holds only in-frame clones and misses some; the assay was immunoSEQ multiplex PCR. The table lists 70,000 to 95,000 clones, about 90% of them singletons. Sequenced input: blood. The receptor source for this set is a male donor with vitiligo.

The chain combines TRBV4-3 with TRBJ2-6; 10 bases match TRBD1. The germline CDR1 and CDR2 sequences are LGHNA and YSLEER. Germline trimming cut 1 base from V and 0 bases from J; bases unmatched to any gene: 3. The CDR3 has 18 residues. CDR3 DNA: TGCGCCAGCAGCCAAGCGGGACAGGGGTTCTCTGGGGCCAACGTCCTGACTTTC. It is translated as CASSQAGQGFSGANVLTF.

The chain carries TRBV28 and TRBJ1-4; 7 nucleotides line up with TRBD1. This CDR3 region has 14 residues. Germline trimming cut 6 bases from V and 7 bases from J; bases unmatched to any gene: 8. CDR1 is MDHEN, CDR2 SYDVKM, per germline. CDR3 nucleotides: TGTGCCAGCAGGCCCGACAGGGAGCTTGAAAAACTGTTTTTT. Translating gives CASRPDRELEKLFF. The whole variable domain, remainder taken from reference TRBV28 and TRBJ1-4, is DVKVTQSSRYLVKRTGEKVFLECVQDMDHENMFWYRQDPGLGLRLIYFSYDVKMKEKGDIPEGYSVSREKKERFSLILESASTNQTSMYLCASRPDRELEKLFFGSGTQLSVL.

The rearrangement links TRBV18 to TRBJ2-3; D might be TRBD2 (6 bases). Germline V gives CDR1 KGHSH, CDR2 LQKENI. The CDR3 covers 15 residues. V was pared by 0 bases and J by 5 bases, with 12 bases between. The CDR3 reads CASSPPTGEEDTQYF. The CDR3 DNA is TGTGCCAGCTCACCACCGACGGGAGAGGAAGATACGCAGTATTTT.

The chain is built from TRBV7-3 and TRBJ2-3, with 9 bases matching TRBD2. CDR1 and CDR2 from the germline V gene are SGHTA and FQGTGA. This CDR3 is built from 17 residues. Unmatched junction bases numbered 9, after V lost 5 bases and J lost 0 bases. CDR3 nucleotide sequence: TGTGCCAGCAGCAGTAGCGGGAGTCAAAAGAGCACAGATACGCAGTATTTT. As protein: CASSSSGSQKSTDTQYF.

The genes are TRBV9 and TRBJ1-1; TRBD1 is a possible D gene (6 bases). The ends were cut back, 0 bases at V and 2 bases at J, with 8 bases in the middle. This CDR3 is built from 14 residues. Germline assignment: CDR1 SGDLS and CDR2 YYNGEE. Here the CDR3 reads CASSVEGENTEAFF. Here the CDR3 DNA reads TGTGCCAGCAGCGTAGAGGGGGAAAACACTGAAGCTTTCTTT.

The chain is built from TRBV28 and TRBJ1-1; perhaps TRBD1 as D (6 bases). This CDR3 contains 13 residues. Looked up from germline, CDR1 is MDHEN and CDR2 is SYDVKM. V shed 6 bases and J shed 8 bases, with 16 bases lying between them. The CDR3 is CASRLTGTREAFF. Here the CDR3 DNA reads TGTGCCAGCAGATTGACAGGAACGCGGGAAGCTTTCTTT.

This chain connects TRBV28 to TRBJ2-7, with 8 bases matching TRBD2. Germline CDR1 MDHEN, CDR2 SYDVKM. The CDR3 is 15 amino acids. V gave up 6 bases and J gave up 1 base; unmatched junction bases: 8. For the CDR3, the DNA is TGTGCCAGCAGCCCCCGGGGACTAGTTTCCTACGAGCAGTACTTC. Protein: CASSPRGLVSYEQYF.